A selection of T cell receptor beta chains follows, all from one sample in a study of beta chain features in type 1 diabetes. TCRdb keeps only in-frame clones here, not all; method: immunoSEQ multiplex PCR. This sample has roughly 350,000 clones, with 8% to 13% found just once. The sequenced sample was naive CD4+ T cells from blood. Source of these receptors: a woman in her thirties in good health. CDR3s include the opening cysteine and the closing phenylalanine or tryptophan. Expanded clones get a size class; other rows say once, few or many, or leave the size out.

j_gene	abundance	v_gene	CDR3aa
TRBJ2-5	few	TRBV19	CASSWTGGETQYF
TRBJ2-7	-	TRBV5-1	CASSLDRQGRGDEQYF
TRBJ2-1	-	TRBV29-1	CSVEDRVTGGADEQFF
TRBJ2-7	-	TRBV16	CASSQPGGGEQYF
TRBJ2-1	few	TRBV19	CASRWGESVYNEQFF
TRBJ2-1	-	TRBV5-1	CASSLAGAPGINEQFF
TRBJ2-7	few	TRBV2	CASSADRGYEQYF
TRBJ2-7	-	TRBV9	CASSAGQEGEQYF
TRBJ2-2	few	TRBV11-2	CASSLSGGSNTGELFF
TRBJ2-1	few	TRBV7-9	CASSLGLAERNEQFF
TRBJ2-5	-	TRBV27	CASSPAGLAGGPLYF
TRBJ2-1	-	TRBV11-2	CASSLVGGNSYNEQFF
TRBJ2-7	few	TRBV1	CTSSQVDSAFYEQYF
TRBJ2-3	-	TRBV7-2	CASSLGGTGEADTQYF
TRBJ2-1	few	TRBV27	CASSKRDREFF
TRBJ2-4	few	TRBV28	CASSKQGGSKNIQYF
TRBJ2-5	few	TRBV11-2	CASSLTNKETQYF
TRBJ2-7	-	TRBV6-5	CASSPWTSGGYEQYF
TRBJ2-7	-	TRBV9	CASSVVGGTGVDEQYF
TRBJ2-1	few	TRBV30	CAWTREGSSYNEQFF
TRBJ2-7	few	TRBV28	CASTGTGDSREQYF
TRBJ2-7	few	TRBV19	CASSTLRQGAYEQYF
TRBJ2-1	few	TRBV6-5	CASRTSGSTYNEQFF
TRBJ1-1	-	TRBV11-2	CASSPKGLGLNTEAFF
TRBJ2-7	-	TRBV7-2	CASSSTGTSVSYEQYF
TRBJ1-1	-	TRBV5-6	CASSLASAEAFF
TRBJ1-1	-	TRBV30	CAWGQGDTEAFF
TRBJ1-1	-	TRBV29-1	CSVEEIGVNTEAFF
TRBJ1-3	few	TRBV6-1	CASSEEGQDGGNTIYF
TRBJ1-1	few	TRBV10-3	CAITYDRLNTEAFF
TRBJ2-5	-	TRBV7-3	CASSFSGETQYF
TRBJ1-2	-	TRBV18	CASSPFEAGENYGYTF
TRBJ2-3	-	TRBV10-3	CAMGAGQGFTDTQYF
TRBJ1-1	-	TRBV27	CASSPTALNTEAFF
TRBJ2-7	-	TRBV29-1	CSVASGRYEQYF
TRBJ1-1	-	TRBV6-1	CASRESGRTEAFF
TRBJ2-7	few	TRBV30	CAWSVQGVGEQYF
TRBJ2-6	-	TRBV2	CASMEQGSGANVLTF
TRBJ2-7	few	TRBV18	CASSPPEAGTGYNEQYF
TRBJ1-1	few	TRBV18	CASFTQRDRDGTEAFF
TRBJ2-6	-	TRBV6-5	CASSQVASGANVLTF
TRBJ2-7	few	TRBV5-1	CASSLGLIYEQYF